Sequencing of this TCR beta chain was carried out in a study of graft-versus-host responses after intestinal transplantation. The study, taken as a whole, reports: HvG clone declines early post-transplant were associated with peak circulating GvH levels.

A note on this clone: Its cognate antigen is unknown.

Trimming took 4 bases from V and 5 from J; bases not matched to a gene: 7. From germline, CDR1 is MDHEN and CDR2 SYDVKM. CDR3 size: 15 residues. Sequencing used immunoSEQ multiplex PCR; TCRdb keeps in-frame clones, though not all of them. The sample records about 100,000 clones, roughly 86% being singletons. The clonotype comes from a human donor who was the organ donor for an intestinal transplant. The rearrangement uses TRBV28 and TRBJ2-5, with 10 nucleotides matching TRBD2. Sequences were derived from unstimulated CD4+ T cells sorted from spleen or lymph node cells, sampled before transplant. The CDR3 DNA reads TGTGCCAGCAGTTCAGCTAGCGGGAGTGGGGAGACCCAGTACTTC. Amino acid sequence: CASSSASGSGETQYF. Full variable domain (outside the CDR3, taken from reference TRBV28 and TRBJ2-5): DVKVTQSSRYLVKRTGEKVFLECVQDMDHENMFWYRQDPGLGLRLIYFSYDVKMKEKGDIPEGYSVSREKKERFSLILESASTNQTSMYLCASSSASGSGETQYFGPGTRLLVL.